The next 19 T cell receptor beta chains were all read from a single sample in a study of spatial heterogeneity in lung cancer. Via MiXCR, TCRdb re-called the 5' RACE reads, giving one row per CDR3 protein. The repertoire holds under 25,000 distinct CDR3 sequences, with 5.8% as singletons. The time point: sample taken at primary tumor resection. The sample consisted of PBMCs, taken at surgery. The receptors were sampled from a male donor with early-stage non-small cell lung cancer.

This clonotype was counted ten times or more. The V call is TRBV12-3 or TRBV12-4, the J call TRBJ2-5, with a possible D match to TRBD1 (7 bases). The CDR3 is made up of 14 amino acids. Trimming cost V 5 bases and J 9 bases, with 19 bases left between them. The CDR3 DNA follows: TGTGCCAGCAGTGCGGGACAGATTACGGGGTCCCAGTACTTC. Translated: CASSAGQITGSQYF.

CDR3 sequence reads: CASSGLATTSTDTQYF. For the CDR3, the DNA is TGTGCCAGCAGTGGACTAGCGACTACTAGCACAGATACGCAGTATTTT. The chain joins TRBV6-6 to TRBJ2-3; 9 positions agree with TRBD2. This CDR3 spans 16 amino acids. Germline CDR1 and CDR2: MNHNY and SVGAGI (reference sequence). The trim removed 5 bases at V and 0 bases at J, leaving 6 bases unmatched.

At least ten counts were recorded for this clonotype. This rearrangement joins TRBV5-1 to TRBJ1-1, with no clear D. CDR1 and CDR2 from the germline V gene are SGHRS and YFSETQ. V was clipped by 0 bases and J by 4 bases, with 10 bases between them. CDR3 length: 14 amino acids. Here the CDR3 DNA reads TGCGCCAGCAGCTTGGCCCCCGGGAGCACTGAAGCTTTCTTT. Encoded protein: CASSLAPGSTEAFF.

This clonotype was counted many times. The chain has TRBV7-2 and TRBJ2-5; the match to TRBD2 covers 16 bases. This CDR3 has 18 residues. CDR1 SGHTA and CDR2 FQGNSA come from the germline V gene. V lost 5 bases, J lost 5 bases, and 11 bases stayed unmatched. The CDR3 DNA sequence: TGTGCCAGCAGCATCCTACCGGGACTAGCGGGAGGGGCGGAGACCCAGTACTTC. Protein sequence: CASSILPGLAGGAETQYF.

This clonotype appeared many times. The rearrangement joins TRBV14 to TRBJ2-1; D uncertain. Trimming left V 0 bases short and J 3 bases short, with 3 bases between. Germline values: CDR1 SGHDN, CDR2 FVKESK. The CDR3 consists of 13 residues. The CDR3 sequence: CASSQDFYNEQFF. As DNA, the CDR3 is TGTGCCAGCAGCCAAGACTTCTACAATGAGCAGTTCTTC. Combining the CDR3 with reference TRBV14 and TRBJ2-1 gives the whole variable domain EAGVTQFPSHSVIEKGQTVTLRCDPISGHDNLYWYRRVMGKEIKFLLHFVKESKQDESGMPNNRFLAERTGGTYSTLKVQPAELEDSGVYFCASSQDFYNEQFFGPGTRLTVL.

At least ten counts were recorded for this clonotype. This chain connects TRBV27 to TRBJ2-7; 7 bases are a match to TRBD2. The CDR3 consists of 15 residues. Looked up from germline, CDR1 is MNHEY and CDR2 is SMNVEV (reference sequence). Trimming at V came to 2 bases and at J to 2 bases, leaving 6 bases not matched to a gene. In DNA form, the CDR3 reads TGTGCCAGCAGTTTAGAGGGAGGGGCACCCTACGAGCAGTACTTC. Its protein product is CASSLEGGAPYEQYF.

This clonotype was counted a single time. V is TRBV6-5 and J is TRBJ2-1, with a possible D match to TRBD1 (5 bases). The V end was cut by 0 bases, the J end by 0 bases, with 12 bases between. CDR1 is MNHEY, CDR2 SVGAGI, per germline. The CDR3 is made up of 17 amino acids. The CDR3 sequence is CASSYSPTGYSYNEQFF. The CDR3 coding sequence is TGTGCCAGCAGTTACTCGCCAACAGGCTACTCCTACAATGAGCAGTTCTTC.

This clonotype showed up many times. The rearrangement joins TRBV5-1 to TRBJ1-6; possibly TRBD1 for D (5 bases). The germline CDR1 and CDR2 sequences are SGHRS and YFSETQ. The CDR3 length is 14 residues. V was pared by 6 bases and J by 5 bases, with 12 bases between. The CDR3 protein is CASTRDGNNSPLHF. CDR3 DNA: TGCGCCAGCACCCGGGACGGAAATAATTCACCCCTCCACTTT.

This clonotype was detected many times. The chain has TRBV12-3 or TRBV12-4 and TRBJ2-1; 10 bases are shared with TRBD1. V was pared by 3 bases and J by 10 bases, with 9 bases of the junction left unmatched. CDR3 length: 15 amino acids. The CDR3 loop is CASSLPGTGVQEQFF. The DNA of the CDR3 is TGTGCCAGCAGTTTGCCCGGGACAGGGGTTCAAGAGCAGTTCTTC.

V and J are TRBV5-1 and TRBJ2-2; D may correspond to TRBD1 or TRBD2 (6 bases each). The CDR3 contains 14 residues. V lost 0 bases and J lost 9, with 12 bases in between. The germline gives CDR1 SGHRS, CDR2 YFSETQ. In nucleotides, the CDR3 is TGCGCCAGCAGCTTGGGATCGGGGGCGCGGGAGCTGTTTTTT. Its protein product is CASSLGSGARELFF. The full variable domain, with the rest looked up from reference TRBV5-1 and TRBJ2-2, is KAGVTQTPRYLIKTRGQQVTLSCSPISGHRSVSWYQQTPGQGLQFLFEYFSETQRNKGNFPGRFSGRQFSNSRSEMNVSTLELGDSALYLCASSLGSGARELFFGEGSRLTVL.

This clonotype was found many times. V is TRBV20-1 and J is TRBJ1-2; 12 nucleotides align to TRBD1. V lost 2 bases to trimming and J lost 7 bases; unmatched junction nucleotides: 5. The germline V gene encodes CDR1 DFQATT and CDR2 SNEGSKA (reference sequence). The CDR3 totals 14 residues. This chain's CDR3 is CSARLRDRGLGYTF. In DNA, the CDR3 is TGCAGTGCTAGACTTCGGGACAGGGGGCTTGGCTACACCTTC.

The chain has TRBV5-1 and TRBJ2-3; D assignment may be TRBD1 or TRBD2 (6 bases each). The ends were cut back, 4 bases at V and 5 bases at J, with 8 bases in the middle. The CDR3 loop spans 12 amino acids. Germline-derived CDR1 and CDR2 are SGHRS and YFSETQ. The CDR3 sequence: CASSGGGDTQYF. For the CDR3, the DNA is TGCGCCAGCAGCGGAGGGGGAGATACGCAGTATTTT.

This clonotype has at least ten counts. Written as DNA, the CDR3 is TGCAGTGCTAGTAGGAGCAAAGAGACCCAGTACTTC. Protein: CSASRSKETQYF. The V gene is TRBV20-1, the J gene TRBJ2-5; no clear D gene. CDR1 is DFQATT and CDR2 is SNEGSKA in the germline V gene (reference sequence). The CDR3 is 12 residues long. Trimming left V 3 bases short and J 3 bases short, with 8 bases between.

This clonotype was detected ten times or more. The chain couples TRBV7-3 to TRBJ2-1; 11 bases are shared with TRBD2. This CDR3 is built from 15 residues. V lost 3 bases, J lost 4 bases, and 2 bases stayed unmatched. Germline CDR1 is SGHTA and CDR2 is FQGTGA. The CDR3 loop is CASSLTSGAYNEQFF. CDR3 bases: TGTGCCAGCAGCTTGACTAGCGGGGCATACAATGAGCAGTTCTTC.

The chain carries TRBV7-3 and TRBJ1-6; D unclear. This CDR3 is built from 13 residues. V was shortened by 5 bases and J by 5 bases, with 7 bases between the two germline ends. Germline values: CDR1 SGHTA, CDR2 FQGTGA. CDR3 residues: CASSPHNNSPLHF. CDR3 DNA: TGTGCCAGCAGCCCGCATAATAATTCACCCCTCCACTTT.

At least ten counts were recorded for this clonotype. V is TRBV7-6 and J is TRBJ2-3, with D perhaps matching TRBD2 (6 bases). This CDR3 has 15 amino acids. The germline V and J ends were trimmed by 5 bases and 6 bases, with 18 bases remaining between them. Germline V CDR1 and CDR2: SGHVS, FNYEAQ. CDR3 sequence reads: CASSGRRRDGDTQYF. In DNA form, the CDR3 reads TGTGCCAGCAGCGGAAGGAGGCGGGATGGGGATACGCAGTATTTT.

This clonotype has a count of ten or more. V gene TRBV4-2 combines with J gene TRBJ2-2, with a tentative D call TRBD2 (7 bases). Deletions cut 0 bases from V and 4 bases from J, with 15 bases between. Germline CDR1 LGHNA, CDR2 YNFKEQ. The CDR3 has 17 residues. CDR3 loop: CASSQDPRGPITGELFF. In DNA form, the CDR3 reads TGTGCCAGCAGCCAAGATCCGCGGGGGCCTATCACCGGGGAGCTGTTTTTT.

This clonotype was observed many times. The chain couples TRBV7-8 to TRBJ2-1; the D is unclear. The V and J ends lost 2 bases and 6 bases respectively, with 11 bases between them. The germline CDR1 and CDR2 sequences are SGHVS and FQNEAQ. This CDR3 is built from 14 residues. The DNA for the CDR3 is TGTGCCAGCAGCTTATGGGCCCTGGGCAATGAGCAGTTCTTC. It is translated as CASSLWALGNEQFF.

This clonotype was recorded at least ten times. The chain employs TRBV28 and TRBJ2-2; TRBD2 might be the D (6 bases). The CDR3 covers 14 residues. V gave up 7 bases and J gave up 3 bases, with 12 bases separating them. CDR1 and CDR2 (germline): MDHEN, SYDVKM. CDR3 coding DNA: TGTGCCAGCAATCGGGACTTTTACACCGGGGAGCTGTTTTTT. Translation gives CASNRDFYTGELFF.